The clone carrying this TCR beta chain appeared a few times. Its antigen is undetermined. These data belong to a study of T cell repertoires in cytomegalovirus infection. TCRdb independently ran MiXCR on the reads; one entry per CDR3 protein. The sample lists approximately 400,000 distinct CDR3 sequences; about 33% were seen once. Notes on the study in general: Identification of carriers of CMV plus the relevant HLA was achieved through cumulative public TCR beta family frequency.

The CDR3 extends over 16 amino acids. J gave up 11 bases and V 6 bases, and 17 bases lay outside the gene matches. This sequence joins TRBV12-3 or TRBV12-4 and TRBJ1-3; TRBD1 matches 9 bases. The specimen sequenced was PBMCs. The origin of this receptor is a human donor in good health (CMV status not recorded). Some clones in this sample may be carry-over from other donors' samples. Here the CDR3 reads CASRGPGQGSRRAIYF. CDR3 DNA sequence: TGTGCCAGCAGAGGCCCGGGACAGGGATCTCGGCGAGCCATATATTTT.